The 22 T cell receptor beta chains listed next were all sequenced from one sample in a study of T cells in tuberculosis (dated by TCRdb to the late 2010s). The label giving this sample's time point can be read as: new active TB diagnosis, blood taken before or within 7 days of starting treatment. The library relied on the immunoSEQ multiplex PCR assay. The source is immuneACCESS, and TCRdb retained only in-frame sequences with V and J called. Part of the clones is not carried over; for the studies checked, unresolved V genes explain less than half of this, and the remainder is unexplained. This sample is represented by some 31,000 clones; 90% to 95% of them were singletons. The top ten hold 6.5% to 7% of the sample. Specimen: PBMCs, collected at tuberculosis diagnosis. The receptors were gathered from an adult with tuberculosis.

V and J are TRBV6-5 and TRBJ2-1; perhaps TRBD1 as D (6 bases). CDR1 and CDR2 (germline): MNHEY, SVGAGI. Trimming pared 0 bases from V and 1 base from J, leaving 7 bases between. The CDR3 consists of 15 residues. CDR3 DNA sequence: TGTGCCAGCAGTTACTCAAGGGGGTCCTACAATGAGCAGTTCTTC. Its protein product is CASSYSRGSYNEQFF.

The CDR3 nucleotides read TGTGCCAGCAGTTCCCCGGACAGGTATTCCTCTACACGGGGAGATACGCAGTATTTT. It is translated as CASSSPDRYSSTRGDTQYF. The chain carries TRBV27 and TRBJ2-3; 7 positions agree with TRBD1. The germline gives CDR1 MNHEY, CDR2 SMNVEV (reference sequence). The CDR3 length is 19 residues. Germline trimming cut 4 bases from V and 5 bases from J; bases unmatched to any gene: 21.

The V and J genes are TRBV5-1 and TRBJ1-4, with D perhaps matching TRBD1 (5 bases). The CDR3 totals 14 residues. Trimming shortened V by 4 bases and J by 2 bases, and 9 bases separated the two germline ends. Germline CDR1 and CDR2: SGHRS and YFSETQ. The CDR3 region is CASSQGDTNEKLFF. In DNA form, the CDR3 reads TGCGCCAGCAGCCAGGGTGACACTAATGAAAAACTGTTTTTT.

The V call is TRBV28, the J call TRBJ1-2; 8 positions match TRBD1. CDR1 is MDHEN and CDR2 is SYDVKM in the germline V gene. Trimming cost V 5 bases and J 6 bases; bases outside gene matches: 5. The CDR3 is 13 amino acids. The CDR3 coding sequence is TGTGCCAGCAGTGCGCAGGGGGCGGATGGCTACACCTTC. Amino acids: CASSAQGADGYTF.

The rearrangement joins TRBV2 to TRBJ2-7, with D hard to call. Deletions cut 8 bases from V and 2 bases from J, with 10 bases between. This CDR3 region has 12 residues. CDR1 is SNHLY, CDR2 FYNNEI, per germline. The chain's CDR3 is CASVAETYEQYF. The CDR3 nucleotides read TGTGCCAGCGTGGCGGAAACCTACGAGCAGTACTTC.

The V gene is TRBV7-8, the J gene TRBJ2-7; 9 nucleotides agree with TRBD1. Germline CDR1 reads SGHVS; CDR2 reads FQNEAQ. V trimming: 5 bases; J trimming: 6 bases; junction bases outside the gene matches: 8. The CDR3 runs 14 residues. Here the CDR3 DNA reads TGTGCCAGCAGCCCGGTCGGGACAGGGTTCGAGCAGTACTTC. Its translation: CASSPVGTGFEQYF. Combining the CDR3 with reference TRBV7-8 and TRBJ2-7 gives the whole variable domain GAGVSQSPRYKVAKRGQDVALRCDPISGHVSLFWYQQALGQGPEFLTYFQNEAQLDKSGLPSDRFFAERPEGSVSTLKIQRTQQEDSAVYLCASSPVGTGFEQYFGPGTRLTVT.

This sequence joins TRBV28 and TRBJ2-5, with a weak D call TRBD1 (5 bases). The V gene lost 5 bases and the J gene lost 4 bases, with 17 bases spanning the gap. Germline CDR1 MDHEN, CDR2 SYDVKM. The CDR3 runs 15 residues. In DNA, the CDR3 is TGTGCCAGCAGTCCCCTCCCAGGGCGCATAGAGACCCAGTACTTC. Encoded protein: CASSPLPGRIETQYF. The variable domain in full, with the rest retrieved from reference TRBV28 and TRBJ2-5, is DVKVTQSSRYLVKRTGEKVFLECVQDMDHENMFWYRQDPGLGLRLIYFSYDVKMKEKGDIPEGYSVSREKKERFSLILESASTNQTSMYLCASSPLPGRIETQYFGPGTRLLVL.

The rearrangement links TRBV6-1 to TRBJ2-1; 9 bases line up with TRBD2. Looked up from germline, CDR1 is MNHNS and CDR2 is SASEGT. V shed 6 bases and J 6 bases; nucleotides not matched to a gene: 6. CDR3 length equals 14 residues. The CDR3, as DNA: TGTGCCAGCAGGGGGACTAGCTCTCGCAATGAGCAGTTCTTC. It is translated as CASRGTSSRNEQFF.

The J gene is TRBJ2-2, the V gene TRBV10-1, with a tentative D call TRBD2 (6 bases). The germline CDR1 and CDR2 sequences are WNHNN and SYGVQD (reference sequence). CDR3 length: 12 amino acids. The V gene lost 8 bases and the J gene lost 7 bases, with 11 bases spanning the gap. Written as DNA, the CDR3 is TGCGCCAGCGACGGAGGGAACGGGGAGCTGTTTTTT. Protein product: CASDGGNGELFF.

Note on this clone: The sample carries other DNA sequences with the same CDR3. V gene TRBV27 combines with J gene TRBJ2-1, with 10 positions matching TRBD2. Germline assignment: CDR1 MNHEY and CDR2 SMNVEV (reference sequence). With 5 bases clipped from V and 3 bases from J, the junction kept 4 bases outside the gene matches. The CDR3 is made up of 15 amino acids. DNA for the CDR3: TGTGCCAGCAGTCACACTAGCGGGAACTACAATGAGCAGTTCTTC. Translated, it gives CASSHTSGNYNEQFF.

V and J are TRBV29-1 and TRBJ1-1; TRBD1 matches 8 bases. In germline, CDR1 is SQVTM, CDR2 ANQGSEA. The V and J ends lost 5 bases and 6 bases, in that order; junction bases with no gene match: 5. The CDR3 extends over 12 amino acids. This chain's CDR3 is CSVLPGGSEAFF. CDR3 nucleotides: TGCAGCGTTCTACCAGGGGGCTCTGAAGCTTTCTTT.

The chain's CDR3 is CASSRDRGNSGNTIYF. The CDR3 DNA sequence: TGTGCCAGCAGCCGCGACAGGGGAAACTCTGGAAACACCATATATTTT. The V and J genes are TRBV2 and TRBJ1-3, with 8 bases matching TRBD1. Per germline, CDR1 SNHLY and CDR2 FYNNEI. With 6 bases clipped from V and 0 bases from J, the junction kept 7 bases outside the gene matches. The CDR3 totals 16 residues. Looking up the rest from reference TRBV2 and TRBJ1-3 gives the full variable domain: EPEVTQTPSHQVTQMGQEVILRCVPISNHLYFYWYRQILGQKVEFLVSFYNNEISEKSEIFDDQFSVERPDGSNFTLKIRSTKLEDSAMYFCASSRDRGNSGNTIYFGEGSWLTVV.

The chain links TRBV11-3 to TRBJ1-1; possible D gene TRBD1, 5 bases. V lost 8 bases and J 1 base, leaving 11 bases between the germline ends. Germline lookup yields CDR1 SGHNT and CDR2 YENEEA. The CDR3 is 13 amino acids. The CDR3: CASSPGGNTEAFF. As DNA, the CDR3 is TGTGCCAGCTCCCCCGGGGGGAACACTGAAGCTTTCTTT.

V is TRBV2 and J is TRBJ2-7, with 12 bases fitting TRBD1. CDR3 size: 13 residues. The germline gives CDR1 SNHLY, CDR2 FYNNEI. Trimming at V came to 7 bases and at J to 5 bases, leaving 3 bases not matched to a gene. CDR3: CASTGTGGHEQYF. The CDR3 region has the DNA TGTGCCAGCACCGGGACAGGGGGCCACGAGCAGTACTTC.

This chain joins TRBV10-1 and TRBJ2-1; 8 bases are a match to TRBD1. Germline V CDR1 and CDR2: WNHNN, SYGVQD (reference sequence). The CDR3 sequence is 13 residues long. Losses at the gene ends were 4 bases for V and 9 bases for J; bases not matched to a gene: 5. As DNA, the CDR3 is TGCGCCAGCAGTGTAGGACAGGGAGGTGAGCAGTTCTTC. Protein: CASSVGQGGEQFF.

V is TRBV9 and J is TRBJ1-1, with 12 positions matching TRBD1. Germline V lookup: CDR1 SGDLS, CDR2 YYNGEE. Trimming removed 1 base from V and 1 base from J; junction bases left unmatched: 8. This CDR3 comprises 18 residues. The CDR3 nucleotides are TGTGCCAGCAGCGTAATGGTCGGGACAGGGGGCCAGAACACTGAAGCTTTCTTT. It translates to CASSVMVGTGGQNTEAFF. Full variable domain (remainder filled in from reference TRBV9 and TRBJ1-1): DSGVTQTPKHLITATGQRVTLRCSPRSGDLSVYWYQQSLDQGLQFLIQYYNGEERAKGNILERFSAQQFPDLHSELNLSSLELGDSALYFCASSVMVGTGGQNTEAFFGQGTRLTVV.

J is TRBJ1-1 and V is TRBV4-2, with a possible D match to TRBD1 (5 bases). Germline V gives CDR1 LGHNA, CDR2 YNFKEQ. The germline V and J ends were trimmed by 0 bases and 7 bases, with 24 bases remaining between them. The CDR3 runs 18 residues. CDR3 nucleotide sequence: TGTGCCAGCAGCCAAGATCATTCCAGGGTTAAAGGGGCTGATGAAGCTTTCTTT. It is translated as CASSQDHSRVKGADEAFF.

J is TRBJ2-3 and V is TRBV7-8, with D perhaps matching TRBD1 (5 bases). Germline CDR1 reads SGHVS; CDR2 reads FQNEAQ. CDR3 length: 14 amino acids. V gave up 8 bases and J gave up 0 bases, with 12 bases separating them. CDR3 sequence: CASSRTPSTDTQYF. DNA of the CDR3: TGTGCCAGCTCCCGGACACCTAGCACAGATACGCAGTATTTT.

V gene TRBV4-1 combines with J gene TRBJ2-7; 9 nucleotides line up with TRBD1. Germline values: CDR1 MGHRA, CDR2 YSYEKL. Trimming took 3 bases from V and 1 from J; bases not matched to a gene: 10. The CDR3 length is 17 residues. CDR3 sequence: CASSHERGQGGSYEQYF. Written as DNA, the CDR3 is TGCGCCAGCAGCCACGAACGGGGACAGGGCGGGTCCTACGAGCAGTACTTC.

This clone was observed once. The V call is TRBV4-1, the J call TRBJ2-1; TRBD2 might be the D (6 bases). Looked up from germline, CDR1 is MGHRA and CDR2 is YSYEKL. The ends were cut back, 0 bases at V and 5 bases at J, with 8 bases in the middle. This CDR3 comprises 14 residues. The CDR3 coding sequence is TGCGCCAGCAGCCAAGAGGAGGGTAACAATGAGCAGTTCTTC. Amino acids: CASSQEEGNNEQFF.

The genes are TRBV5-6 and TRBJ1-4; no reliable D call. V was trimmed by 0 bases and J by 10 bases, leaving 16 bases between them. Germline CDR1 reads SGHDT; CDR2 reads YYEEEE. The CDR3 has 15 residues. The CDR3 DNA is TGTGCCAGCAGCTTGGGTTCGGCCCAATCGGGAAAACTGTTTTTT. This encodes CASSLGSAQSGKLFF.

This sequence joins TRBV28 and TRBJ2-3; perhaps TRBD2 as D (6 bases). Germline V gives CDR1 MDHEN, CDR2 SYDVKM. The CDR3 spans 17 residues. Deletions cut 4 bases from V and 2 bases from J, with 19 bases between. The DNA of the CDR3 is TGTGCCAGCAGTTCCCCGACAAGCGGGTTTTTCACAGATACGCAGTATTTT. Amino acid sequence: CASSSPTSGFFTDTQYF. The complete variable domain, with remaining parts taken from reference TRBV28 and TRBJ2-3, reads DVKVTQSSRYLVKRTGEKVFLECVQDMDHENMFWYRQDPGLGLRLIYFSYDVKMKEKGDIPEGYSVSREKKERFSLILESASTNQTSMYLCASSSPTSGFFTDTQYFGPGTRLTVL.